The rows below give T cell receptor beta chains drawn from one sample of a study of blood T cell repertoires in COVID-19. Profiling relied on immunoSEQ multiplex PCR, and the TCRdb table lists in-frame clones only, not all of them. The table lists roughly 200,000 clones, roughly 80% of them singletons. Sequenced material: PBMCs or T cells enriched from blood (not recorded which). Receptors originate from a woman in her sixties or seventies with acute COVID-19. CDR3s include the opening cysteine and the closing phenylalanine or tryptophan. D genes are given only for firm matches. Clone size is shown for a subset of rows, as once, few, many or a class of expanded clone.

clone_size: .
j_call: TRBJ2-2
v_call: TRBV29-1
d_call: TRBD2
cdr3_nt: TGCAGCGCCACGACTAGCGGGGGGACCGGGGAGCTGTTTTTT
cdr3_aa: CSATTSGGTGELFF

clone_size: once
j_call: TRBJ2-3
v_call: TRBV20-1
d_call: .
cdr3_nt: TGCAGTGCTGGCAAAGTTGATACGCAGTATTTT
cdr3_aa: CSAGKVDTQYF

clone_size: few
j_call: TRBJ1-2
v_call: TRBV6-5
d_call: .
cdr3_nt: TGTGCCAGCAGTTACTCTCGGTCCAGGGGCTACACCTTC
cdr3_aa: CASSYSRSRGYTF

clone_size: .
j_call: TRBJ2-7
v_call: TRBV5-8
d_call: .
cdr3_nt: TGTGCCAGCAGACAGCTCTTCTCCTACGAGCAGTACTTC
cdr3_aa: CASRQLFSYEQYF

clone_size: many
j_call: TRBJ1-2
v_call: TRBV20-1
d_call: .
cdr3_nt: TGCAGTGCTAGAGCAGGGTACGGCTACACCTTC
cdr3_aa: CSARAGYGYTF

clone_size: .
j_call: TRBJ1-2
v_call: TRBV28
d_call: TRBD1
cdr3_nt: TGTGCCAGCAGCGACAGGGGACATGGCTACACCTTC
cdr3_aa: CASSDRGHGYTF

clone_size: .
j_call: TRBJ2-1
v_call: TRBV29-1
d_call: TRBD2
cdr3_nt: TGCAGCGTCGTGGGGGGACTAGCGGGAAGTGGATATCAGGGTGAGCAGTTCTTC
cdr3_aa: CSVVGGLAGSGYQGEQFF

clone_size: .
j_call: TRBJ1-6
v_call: TRBV10-3
d_call: TRBD1
cdr3_nt: TGTGCCATCAGTTTGGGACAGAATAATTCACCCCTCCACTTT
cdr3_aa: CAISLGQNNSPLHF

clone_size: .
j_call: TRBJ1-1
v_call: TRBV5-1
d_call: .
cdr3_nt: TGCGCCAGCTCTCAAGACAGGATGAACACTGAAGCTTTCTTT
cdr3_aa: CASSQDRMNTEAFF

clone_size: few
j_call: TRBJ2-5
v_call: TRBV11-2
d_call: .
cdr3_nt: TGTGCCAGCGCCACTCAAGAGACCCAGTACTTC
cdr3_aa: CASATQETQYF

clone_size: .
j_call: TRBJ2-1
v_call: TRBV3-1/TRBV3-2
d_call: TRBD2
cdr3_nt: TGTGCCAGCAGCCCCGGAACTAGCGGGAGGATCCATGAGCAGTTCTTC
cdr3_aa: CASSPGTSGRIHEQFF

clone_size: .
j_call: TRBJ1-5
v_call: TRBV5-1
d_call: .
cdr3_nt: TGCGCCAGCAGCGAAGGACAGCTAAACCAGCCCCAGCATTTT
cdr3_aa: CASSEGQLNQPQHF

clone_size: .
j_call: TRBJ1-5
v_call: TRBV19
d_call: .
cdr3_nt: TGTGCCAGTAGTGCCACGTGGGGACACGGTGTGAATCAGCCCCAGCATTTT
cdr3_aa: CASSATWGHGVNQPQHF

clone_size: .
j_call: TRBJ1-1
v_call: TRBV11-2
d_call: .
cdr3_nt: TGTGCCAGCAGCTCGGACAGAAACACTGAAGCTTTCTTT
cdr3_aa: CASSSDRNTEAFF

clone_size: .
j_call: TRBJ1-6
v_call: TRBV19
d_call: TRBD1
cdr3_nt: TGTGCCAGTACGGGACAGAAGGGAAGCTCCTATAATTCACCCCTCCACTTT
cdr3_aa: CASTGQKGSSYNSPLHF

clone_size: once
j_call: TRBJ1-5
v_call: TRBV6-5
d_call: .
cdr3_nt: TGTGCCAGCAGTAGACGACAGGTTAGCAATCAGCCCCAGCATTTT
cdr3_aa: CASSRRQVSNQPQHF

clone_size: .
j_call: TRBJ1-2
v_call: TRBV3-1/TRBV3-2
d_call: .
cdr3_nt: TGTGCCAGCAGCCCGATGGGGGCCAACTATGGCTACACCTTC
cdr3_aa: CASSPMGANYGYTF

clone_size: .
j_call: TRBJ1-1
v_call: TRBV6-1
d_call: .
cdr3_nt: TGTGCCAGCAGTGAGGGACTGATGAACACTGAAGCTTTCTTT
cdr3_aa: CASSEGLMNTEAFF